Listed here are 8 T cell receptor beta chains from one sample, sequenced in a study of identifying expanded T cells in peripheral blood. The protocol was immunoSEQ multiplex PCR, while the TCRdb copy is restricted to in-frame clones and leaves out a portion. This sample has around 81,000 clones, with approximately 85% found just once. The sequenced material came from blood. These receptors originate from a person between 18 and 75 years old in good health.

The V call is TRBV27, the J call TRBJ1-1, with D perhaps matching TRBD1 (6 bases). The CDR3 length is 15 residues. Germline CDR1 and CDR2: MNHEY and SMNVEV (reference sequence). The V end was cut by 5 bases, the J end by 2 bases, with 15 bases between. The CDR3 is CASSRLGGVNTEAFF. For the CDR3, the DNA is TGTGCCAGCAGTCGCCTCGGGGGCGTAAACACTGAAGCTTTCTTT.

V usage is TRBV6-6 and J usage is TRBJ2-3, with D possibly matching TRBD1 (6 bases). This CDR3 spans 15 amino acids. Germline CDR1 is MNHNY and CDR2 is SVGAGI (reference sequence). V lost 7 bases and J lost 0, with 14 bases in between. CDR3 residues: CASKGGPLSTDTQYF. CDR3 DNA sequence: TGTGCCAGCAAAGGGGGTCCCTTAAGCACAGATACGCAGTATTTT.

The rearrangement joins TRBV30 to TRBJ1-1; D uncertain. V was shortened by 3 bases and J by 4 bases, with 9 bases between the two germline ends. This CDR3 comprises 12 residues. From germline, CDR1 is GTSNPN and CDR2 SVGIG (reference sequence). CDR3 protein: CAWREGVTEAFF. DNA of the CDR3: TGTGCCTGGAGAGAAGGAGTCACTGAAGCTTTCTTT. Looking up the rest from reference TRBV30 and TRBJ1-1 gives the full variable domain: SQTIHQWPATLVQPVGSPLSLECTVEGTSNPNLYWYRQAAGRGLQLLFYSVGIGQISSEVPQNLSASRPQDRQFILSSKKLLLSDSGFYLCAWREGVTEAFFGQGTRLTVV.

This clone was seen more than once but under ten times. The chain joins TRBV19 to TRBJ1-1; D remains ambiguous. The germline gives CDR1 LNHDA, CDR2 SQIVND (reference sequence). Trimming took off 4 bases at V and 0 bases at J, with 9 bases between the two ends. The CDR3 totals 14 residues. The CDR3 DNA reads as TGTGCCAGTAGTAGCTTCGGCCTGAACACTGAAGCTTTCTTT. Residues: CASSSFGLNTEAFF.

This chain connects TRBV10-3 to TRBJ1-5; tentatively, D is TRBD1 (5 bases). CDR1 is ENHRY and CDR2 is SYGVKD in the germline V gene. V lost 5 bases, J lost 4 bases, and 12 bases lay in between. The CDR3 runs to 14 residues. The CDR3 spells CAISPGRPNQPQHF. CDR3 sequence (DNA): TGTGCCATCAGTCCGGGACGGCCAAATCAGCCCCAGCATTTT.

The V gene is TRBV30, the J gene TRBJ1-6; D is perhaps TRBD1 (6 bases). Germline V gives CDR1 GTSNPN, CDR2 SVGIG (reference sequence). V lost 5 bases to trimming and J lost 6 bases, with 20 bases between them. This CDR3 has 16 residues. The chain's CDR3 is CAWHNGAYRVNSPLHF. CDR3 bases: TGTGCCTGGCACAACGGGGCTTACAGGGTTAATTCACCCCTCCACTTT.

The V call is TRBV2, the J call TRBJ1-1; D call uncertain. The CDR3 is 15 residues long. Trimming cost V 2 bases and J 2 bases, with 12 bases left between them. In germline, CDR1 is SNHLY, CDR2 FYNNEI. CDR3 region: CASSEWWPSNTEAFF. In DNA form, the CDR3 reads TGTGCCAGCAGTGAATGGTGGCCGTCCAACACTGAAGCTTTCTTT. The variable domain in full, completed from reference TRBV2 and TRBJ1-1, reads EPEVTQTPSHQVTQMGQEVILRCVPISNHLYFYWYRQILGQKVEFLVSFYNNEISEKSEIFDDQFSVERPDGSNFTLKIRSTKLEDSAMYFCASSEWWPSNTEAFFGQGTRLTVV.

This chain links TRBV7-6 with TRBJ1-2; D gene ambiguous. The CDR3 contains 16 residues. The ends were cut back, 2 bases at V and 7 bases at J, with 20 bases in the middle. Germline CDR1 and CDR2: SGHVS and FNYEAQ. The CDR3 coding sequence is TGTGCCAGCAGCTTAACCTCAGACCCGGGTCTAGGTGGCTACACCTTC. This codes for CASSLTSDPGLGGYTF.